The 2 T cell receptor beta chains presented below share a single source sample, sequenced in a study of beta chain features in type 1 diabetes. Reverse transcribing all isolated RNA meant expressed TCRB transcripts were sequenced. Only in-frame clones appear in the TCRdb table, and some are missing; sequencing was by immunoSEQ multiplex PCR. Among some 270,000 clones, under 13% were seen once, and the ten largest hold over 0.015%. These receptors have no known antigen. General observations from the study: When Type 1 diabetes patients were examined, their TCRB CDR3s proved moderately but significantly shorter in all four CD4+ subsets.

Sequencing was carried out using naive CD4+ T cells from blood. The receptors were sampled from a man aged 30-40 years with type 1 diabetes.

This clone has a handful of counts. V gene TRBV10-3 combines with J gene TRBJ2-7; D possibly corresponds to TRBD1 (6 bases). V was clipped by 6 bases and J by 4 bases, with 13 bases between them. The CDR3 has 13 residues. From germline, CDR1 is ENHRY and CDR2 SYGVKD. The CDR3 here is CAIRRTDSYEQYF. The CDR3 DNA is TGTGCCATCAGAAGGACAGATTCTTACGAGCAGTACTTC.

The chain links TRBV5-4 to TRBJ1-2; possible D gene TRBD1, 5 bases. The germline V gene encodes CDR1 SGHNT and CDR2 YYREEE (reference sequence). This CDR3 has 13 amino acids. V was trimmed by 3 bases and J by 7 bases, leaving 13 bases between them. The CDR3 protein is CASSSPRVLGYTF. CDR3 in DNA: TGTGCCAGCAGCTCACCCAGGGTTCTTGGCTACACCTTC.